Listed here are 15 T cell receptor beta chains from one sample, sequenced in a study of blood T cells in healthy people across ages. Primers used in a second PCR of roughly 7 to 12 cycles were a sample-barcoded 5' primer and a J-beta primer mix. Each CDR3 protein gets one entry after TCRdb re-called the 5' RACE reads with MiXCR. The sample lists some 1.1 million distinct CDR3 sequences, 35% to 40% occurring once. The sequenced sample consisted of blood. Receptor source: a man between 18 and 35 years old in good health.

The table lists this clonotype with a few counts. The chain is built from TRBV9 and TRBJ1-5; D is ambiguous. This CDR3 region has 13 residues. V lost 0 bases and J 3 bases, leaving 4 bases between the germline ends. CDR1 SGDLS and CDR2 YYNGEE come from the germline V gene. Here the CDR3 reads CASSVGYNQPQHF. Here the CDR3 DNA reads TGTGCCAGCAGCGTAGGTTACAATCAGCCCCAGCATTTT.

This clonotype was counted only a few times. V gene TRBV7-2 combines with J gene TRBJ1-4; 7 bases map to TRBD1. Unmatched junction bases numbered 2, after V lost 5 bases and J lost 8 bases. The germline gives CDR1 SGHTA, CDR2 FQGNSA. The CDR3 runs 12 residues. The DNA for the CDR3 is TGTGCCAGCAGCACGGACAGGGAAAAACTGTTTTTT. As protein: CASSTDREKLFF.

The V and J genes are TRBV27 and TRBJ2-1; 10 bases fit TRBD2. Germline loops: CDR1 MNHEY, CDR2 SMNVEV (reference sequence). This CDR3 spans 18 amino acids. Losses at the gene ends were 5 bases for V and 0 bases for J; bases not matched to a gene: 10. The CDR3 sequence is CASSRVAGGWSSYNEQFF. As DNA, the CDR3 is TGTGCCAGCAGTAGGGTAGCGGGGGGATGGAGCTCCTACAATGAGCAGTTCTTC.

The rearrangement joins TRBV6-6 to TRBJ2-1; D is unclear. The CDR3 totals 12 residues. Germline values: CDR1 MNHNY, CDR2 SVGAGI (reference sequence). V was cut by 5 bases and J by 13 bases, with 15 bases left in between. The CDR3 region has the DNA TGTGCCAGCAGTCAAAGCGAAGAGACCCAGTTCTTC. It translates to CASSQSEETQFF.

This clonotype was seen ten or more times. The chain combines TRBV29-1 with TRBJ2-5; 7 positions match TRBD1. The CDR3 is made up of 17 amino acids. Germline-derived CDR1 and CDR2 are SQVTM and ANQGSEA. The J segment lost 0 bases and the V segment lost 0 bases, leaving 10 bases of the junction unmatched. The CDR3 region is CSVEDWGQTTDQETQYF. The DNA of the CDR3 is TGCAGCGTTGAAGATTGGGGACAGACAACCGACCAAGAGACCCAGTACTTC.

This clonotype was found a few times. This chain connects TRBV20-1 to TRBJ1-1; 7 bases align to TRBD1. The germline gives CDR1 DFQATT, CDR2 SNEGSKA (reference sequence). The CDR3 totals 15 residues. V dropped 3 bases and J dropped 4; count of bases not matched to a gene: 11. Here the CDR3 DNA reads TGCAGTGCTAGTAACCCAGGGGGTGGTGGCACTGAAGCTTTCTTT. This sequence encodes CSASNPGGGGTEAFF.

The chain recombines TRBV20-1 with TRBJ2-7, with TRBD1 matching 7 bases. Germline V gene sequence: CDR1 DFQATT, CDR2 SNEGSKA (reference sequence). The J segment lost 7 bases and the V segment lost 4 bases, leaving 13 bases of the junction unmatched. This CDR3 comprises 14 residues. As DNA, the CDR3 is TGCAGTGCTAATCAGGGGGAACTAGGCAATGAGCAGTACTTC. This encodes CSANQGELGNEQYF.

The rearrangement links TRBV12-3 or TRBV12-4 to TRBJ2-2; the match to TRBD2 covers 9 bases. With V trimmed by 7 bases and J by 2 bases, 8 bases remained unmatched. The length of the CDR3 is 16 residues. CDR3: CASTSRAGGNTGELFF. The DNA for the CDR3 is TGTGCCAGCACCTCCCGAGCGGGGGGAAACACCGGGGAGCTGTTTTTT.

This clonotype was counted between two and nine times. The chain couples TRBV7-9 to TRBJ1-1; D call uncertain. The length of the CDR3 is 13 residues. Germline V gene lookup returns CDR1 SEHNR and CDR2 FQNEAQ (reference sequence). V lost 5 bases to trimming and J lost 8 bases, with 15 bases between them. The CDR3: CASSPPPALEAFF. CDR3 bases: TGTGCCAGCAGCCCACCGCCGGCACTCGAAGCTTTCTTT. Full variable domain (rest looked up from reference TRBV7-9 and TRBJ1-1): DTGVSQNPRHKITKRGQNVTFRCDPISEHNRLYWYRQTLGQGPEFLTYFQNEAQLEKSRLLSDRFSAERPKGSFSTLEIQRTEQGDSAMYLCASSPPPALEAFFGQGTRLTVV.

J is TRBJ2-7 and V is TRBV20-1, with 9 bases that match TRBD1. Germline V gene data show CDR1 as DFQATT and CDR2 as SNEGSKA (reference sequence). The CDR3 consists of 14 residues. The V segment lost 6 bases and the J segment 7 bases; nucleotides outside the gene matches: 13. CDR3 sequence reads: CSAPVPGQGGEQYF. The CDR3 DNA follows: TGCAGTGCCCCGGTCCCGGGACAGGGAGGGGAGCAGTACTTC.

This sequence joins TRBV19 and TRBJ1-5, with TRBD1 matching 9 bases. The V gene's germline CDR1 is LNHDA and CDR2 SQIVND (reference sequence). The CDR3 sequence is 14 residues long. With 7 bases clipped from V and 6 bases from J, the junction kept 7 bases outside the gene matches. CDR3 DNA sequence: TGTGCCAGTAAGGGGGACAGGGTTCTTCAGCCCCAGCATTTT. Its protein product is CASKGDRVLQPQHF. Using reference TRBV19 and TRBJ1-5 for the parts outside the CDR3, the full variable domain is DGGITQSPKYLFRKEGQNVTLSCEQNLNHDAMYWYRQDPGQGLRLIYYSQIVNDFQKGDIAEGYSVSREKKESFPLTVTSAQKNPTAFYLCASKGDRVLQPQHFGDGTRLSIL.

This clonotype was counted a few times. The V call is TRBV4-1, the J call TRBJ1-1, with D possibly TRBD1 on 5 matching bases. This CDR3 has 15 amino acids. CDR1 MGHRA and CDR2 YSYEKL come from the germline V gene. Trimming stripped 3 bases from V and 3 bases from J, with 14 bases between. As DNA, the CDR3 is TGCGCCAGCAGCCAGCGCCGACTGGGGGACACTGAAGCTTTCTTT. Translating gives CASSQRRLGDTEAFF.

This clonotype came up many times. The chain uses TRBV4-2 and TRBJ1-2; D is uncertain. The CDR3 runs 17 residues. Germline CDR1 is LGHNA and CDR2 is YNFKEQ. With 1 base removed from V and 1 base from J, the gap between germline ends came to 16 bases. CDR3 sequence: CASSQGSGRGLNYGYTF. The CDR3 DNA reads as TGTGCCAGCAGCCAAGGTAGTGGGAGAGGACTTAACTATGGCTACACCTTC.

V gene TRBV28 combines with J gene TRBJ1-2; 10 bases align to TRBD1. The CDR3 is made up of 15 amino acids. V lost 2 bases and J lost 4; bases outside the gene matches: 4. Germline lookup yields CDR1 MDHEN and CDR2 SYDVKM. The CDR3 loop reads CASSLMTGGSYGYTF. DNA for the CDR3: TGTGCCAGCAGTTTAATGACAGGGGGCAGCTATGGCTACACCTTC.

The rearrangement links TRBV7-2 to TRBJ1-1; 9 bases align to TRBD1. CDR1 and CDR2 from the germline V gene are SGHTA and FQGNSA. Trimming at V came to 1 base and at J to 7 bases, leaving 7 bases not matched to a gene. The length of the CDR3 is 15 residues. The CDR3 DNA reads as TGTGCCAGCAGCTTAGGAGGACAGGGGAAACTTGAAGCTTTCTTT. It is translated as CASSLGGQGKLEAFF.